A selection of T cell receptor beta chains follows, all from one sample in a study of tumor and adjacent non-tumor tissue in lung cancer. TCRdb used MiXCR to reprocess the multiplex PCR reads, holding one entry per CDR3 protein. The sample consists of 90,000 to 130,000 distinct CDR3 sequences, 84% of them appearing once. The sample taken for sequencing was lung tumor tissue. These receptor sequences come from a man in his 70s with non-small cell lung cancer. CDR3s include the opening cysteine and the closing phenylalanine or tryptophan. Each record gives: V gene, J gene, D gene, clone size, CDR3 DNA, CDR3 protein. D genes are given only for firm matches. Only some rows state a clone size, as once, few, many or a class for expanded clones.

TRBV4-3	TRBJ2-3	.	.	TGCGCGAGCAGCCAAGAAACTGGAGCAGATACGCAGTATTTT	CASSQETGADTQYF
TRBV7-9	TRBJ2-2	TRBD1	.	TGCGCCAGCAGCTCCACGACACCCGACAGGGTAGCAACCGGGGAGCCGTTTTTT	CASSSTTPDRVATGEPFF
TRBV10-2	TRBJ2-7	TRBD2	.	TGCGCCAGCAGTGATACTAGCGGGAGCCTCGAGCAGTACTTC	CASSDTSGSLEQYF
TRBV11-2	TRBJ2-7	TRBD2	once	TGTGCCACCGGACTAGCGGGGACCGAGCAGTCTTTC	CATGLAGTEQSF
TRBV11-1	TRBJ1-1	.	.	TGTACCAGCAGTCAGGGGACAAGGAACACTGAAGCTTTATTT	CTSSQGTRNTEALF
TRBV6-8	TRBJ1-1	.	.	TGTGCCAGCAGTTATCAGGAAGGGAACACTGAAGCTTTCTTT	CASSYQEGNTEAFF
TRBV10-1	TRBJ1-4	.	.	TGCGCCATCAGTGAATCCAGGGAGGGTGAAAAACTATTTTTT	CAISESREGEKLFF
TRBV4-3	TRBJ2-5	.	.	TGCGCCAGCAGCCAAGCCAGAGGGGTGGGACAAGAGACACATTACTTC	CASSQARGVGQETHYF
TRBV11-3	TRBJ1-1	TRBD1	.	TGTGCCAGCAGCCTTAAGACAGGGTGGATGGACACTGAAGCTTCCTTT	CASSLKTGWMDTEASF
TRBV11-2	TRBJ2-2	.	.	TGTGCCAGCAGGCTGGACAGCCAGTCCGGGGAACTGTTTTTT	CASRLDSQSGELFF
TRBV6-1	TRBJ2-3	.	.	TGTGCCAGTGAATCCAGTTTTACGCAGTATTTT	CASESSFTQYF
TRBV5-4	TRBJ2-1	.	once	TGTGCCAGCAACTTTGGGGGCAGAGTGGGGGATGAGCAGTTCTTC	CASNFGGRVGDEQFF
TRBV10-1	TRBJ2-5	TRBD2	.	TGCGCCAGCATTGTTGGGACTAGCGGGGGTGAGGAGACCCAGTACTTC	CASIVGTSGGEETQYF
TRBV11-3	TRBJ2-1	TRBD2	many	TGTGCCAGCAGCTTAGGCCTCTTAGCGGGAGATAGAAATGAGCAGTTCTTC	CASSLGLLAGDRNEQFF
TRBV19	TRBJ1-1	.	.	TGTGCCAGTAGTTATTCGCGGCAGAACACTGAAGCTTTCTTT	CASSYSRQNTEAFF
TRBV4-3	TRBJ2-1	.	.	TGTGCCAGCAGCCAAAATCTAAGAGACTCCTACAATGAGCAGTTCTTC	CASSQNLRDSYNEQFF
TRBV5-6	TRBJ2-7	.	once	TGTGCCAGCAGCTCCGCCCCAGGACGGGGCTCCTACAAGCAGTACTTT	CASSSAPGRGSYKQYF
TRBV6-6	TRBJ1-5	.	.	TGTGCCAGCAGTACCCGAGATGGCAATCAGCCCCAGCATTTT	CASSTRDGNQPQHF
TRBV6-1	TRBJ2-7	.	.	TGTGCTAGCAGTGATTACCCGACGGAGAGGGAGCAGTACTTC	CASSDYPTEREQYF
TRBV28	TRBJ2-4	.	once	TGTGATAAGTCGCAGCCAGCCAAAAACATTCAGTACTTC	CDKSQPAKNIQYF
TRBV4-2	TRBJ2-3	TRBD2	.	TGTGCCAGCAGCGAACGACTAACGGGGGGTTCCACAGATACGCAGTATTTT	CASSERLTGGSTDTQYF
TRBV12-3/TRBV12-4	TRBJ2-7	.	.	TGTGTCAGCAGTTTCTCACTCTACGAGCAGTCCTTC	CVSSFSLYEQSF
TRBV28	TRBJ1-6	.	.	TGTGTCAGCAGTTTATATCGGGGTCGGAAATCACCCCTCCACTTT	CVSSLYRGRKSPLHF
TRBV5-6	TRBJ2-7	.	.	TGTGCCAGCAGCTTGGGACCGAGATCGGTTGCCTACGAGGAGTACTTC	CASSLGPRSVAYEEYF
TRBV28	TRBJ1-5	.	many	TGTGCCAGCAGAGGGACCCAGGGGAGCAATCAGCCCCAGCATTTT	CASRGTQGSNQPQHF
TRBV13	TRBJ2-1	.	few	TGTGCCAGCAGCTTAGGCCGAGGGTTGAATGAGCAGTTCTTC	CASSLGRGLNEQFF
TRBV5-6	TRBJ2-3	TRBD2	.	TGTGCCAGCTGCCGGAGGGAGAGCGGGAGGCCCACAGATACGCAGTATTTT	CASCRRESGRPTDTQYF
TRBV29-1	TRBJ1-1	.	.	TGCAGAGTTGTGGCGGAGAGGCCCGAAGTTTTCTTT	CRVVAERPEVFF
TRBV4-1	TRBJ2-2	TRBD1	.	TGCGCCGGCAGCCGCACGACAGGGATACTTGGGACCGGGGAGCTGTTTTTT	CAGSRTTGILGTGELFF
TRBV5-4	TRBJ1-4	.	.	TGTGCCAGCAGCGCCAGGACATTCACTGATGAAAAACTGTTTTTT	CASSARTFTDEKLFF
TRBV29-1	TRBJ1-1	.	.	TGCGGCGTCCTGGGGGTTGCGGGTTGGGCTTTCTTT	CGVLGVAGWAFF
TRBV4-1	TRBJ2-7	TRBD2	.	TGCGCCAGTAGCCGGACACTAGCGGGAGAGGGGAACGAGCAGAACTTC	CASSRTLAGEGNEQNF
TRBV6-5	TRBJ1-2	.	.	TGTGCCAGCAGTGGTACAGGGATGCGCGCTTATGGCTACACCTTC	CASSGTGMRAYGYTF
TRBV20-1	TRBJ1-2	.	.	TGCAGTTCTATAGGAGGTAGCTACACCTTC	CSSIGGSYTF
TRBV5-6	TRBJ2-2	.	.	TGTGCCAGCAGCTTTCCATTTGTGAACACCGGGGAGCTGTTTTTT	CASSFPFVNTGELFF
TRBV11-2	TRBJ1-3	.	.	TGTGCCAACAGCTTAAATGGGCTCTCTGGAAACACCATATATTTT	CANSLNGLSGNTIYF
TRBV11-3	TRBJ1-4	.	.	TGTGCCAGAAGCTTAATAGGTGGAACGTCTAATGAAAAACTGTTTTTC	CARSLIGGTSNEKLFF
TRBV11-2	TRBJ2-5	TRBD2	once	TGTGGCAGTAGCATTAGCCCAGGGACTAGCGGGACCCAGTACTTC	CGSSISPGTSGTQYF
TRBV29-1	TRBJ2-2	.	.	TGCGGCGGCCTCGAATGGGGCACCGGGGAGCTGATTTTT	CGGLEWGTGELIF
TRBV6-2/TRBV6-3	TRBJ2-1	.	.	TGTGCTAACAACAGAGACGGTTACAATGAGCAGTTCTTC	CANNRDGYNEQFF
TRBV4-2	TRBJ1-2	.	.	TGTGCCAGCAGCCAAGACAGTACTAACAATGGCTACACCTTC	CASSQDSTNNGYTF
TRBV29-1	TRBJ1-2	.	.	TGCAGCCTTCTTCTCCAGGATTCTGGTGGCTACACCTTC	CSLLLQDSGGYTF
TRBV20-1	TRBJ2-1	.	.	TGCAGTGCTGAATGTGCTCGGGCGGGCTCCTACAATGAGCAGTTCTTC	CSAECARAGSYNEQFF
TRBV29-1	TRBJ2-4	.	once	TGCAGCGTTGAAGTATCGTCCGCGCTAGCCAAAAACATTTTGTACTTC	CSVEVSSALAKNILYF